The rows below give T cell receptor beta chains drawn from one sample of a study of shared clonotypes between healthy human individuals. Using immunoSEQ multiplex PCR, the repertoire was profiled, and TCRdb retains in-frame clones only, with some absent. This table holds around 1,100,000 clones, around three quarters found once. What was sequenced was memory CD4+ T cells from PBMCs. The receptors derive from a man between 18 and 35 years old in good health. Some clones in this sample may be carry-over from other donors' samples. Each CDR3 is given with its conserved first and last residue. A D gene is named only where the DNA matches it firmly. Clone size, where shown, is once, few, many, or a class for clones that have expanded.

v_call,d_call,j_call,clone_size,cdr3_aa,cdr3_nt
TRBV7-2,TRBD2,TRBJ2-1,once,CASSSKGASGRNEQFF,TGTGCCAGCAGCTCAAAGGGGGCTAGCGGGAGGAATGAGCAGTTCTTC
TRBV19,TRBD1,TRBJ1-1,-,CASTPWGAGGIEAFF,TGTGCCAGTACCCCGTGGGGGGCAGGGGGCATTGAAGCTTTCTTT
TRBV7-9,-,TRBJ1-2,-,CASSPPRRGSPNYGYTF,TGTGCCAGCAGCCCGCCCCGGCGTGGCAGCCCTAACTATGGCTACACCTTC
TRBV9,TRBD1,TRBJ2-1,-,CASSVLGDSYNEQFF,TGTGCCAGCAGCGTCCTAGGGGACAGCTACAATGAGCAGTTCTTC
TRBV6-1,TRBD1,TRBJ1-1,-,CASRSRGVNTEAFF,TGTGCCAGCAGAAGCAGGGGGGTGAACACTGAAGCTTTCTTT
TRBV25-1,-,TRBJ2-7,-,CASSGRLSSYEQYF,TGTGCCAGCAGTGGTAGACTTAGCTCCTACGAGCAGTACTTC
TRBV5-1,TRBD2,TRBJ2-7,-,CASSGAGLAGVYEQYF,TGCGCCAGCAGCGGGGCCGGGCTAGCGGGAGTCTACGAGCAGTACTTC
TRBV28,-,TRBJ1-2,-,CASSSYRQGSYGYTF,TGTGCCAGCAGCTCTTATCGGCAGGGGAGCTATGGCTACACCTTC
TRBV29-1,TRBD2,TRBJ2-3,-,CSVRLAVTDTQYF,TGCAGCGTAAGACTAGCGGTCACAGATACGCAGTATTTT
TRBV9,TRBD2,TRBJ2-1,-,CASSDRGLAHNEQFF,TGTGCCAGCAGCGACCGGGGACTAGCGCACAATGAGCAGTTCTTC
TRBV19,TRBD1,TRBJ1-5,-,CAARQGTGQPQHF,TGTGCCGCCCGACAGGGGACGGGGCAGCCCCAGCATTTT
TRBV4-1,-,TRBJ2-1,few,CASRHKGEGDEQFF,TGCGCCAGCAGACACAAGGGGGAGGGCGATGAGCAGTTCTTC
TRBV6-5,-,TRBJ2-6,many,CASSYGRLSGANVLTF,TGTGCCAGCAGTTACGGGAGACTCTCTGGGGCCAACGTCCTGACTTTC
TRBV5-6,-,TRBJ2-3,-,CASSLGTTDTQYF,TGTGCCAGCAGCTTGGGGACCACAGATACGCAGTATTTT
TRBV2,-,TRBJ2-2,-,CASSQGFGTGELFF,TGTGCCAGCAGTCAGGGTTTCGGTACCGGGGAGCTGTTTTTT
TRBV5-6,-,TRBJ2-7,-,CASSSQGIYEQYF,TGTGCCAGCAGCTCTCAAGGGATCTACGAGCAGTACTTC
TRBV13,-,TRBJ2-5,once,CASSPVPGGQETQYF,TGTGCCAGCAGCCCCGTCCCAGGCGGCCAAGAGACCCAGTACTTC
TRBV2,TRBD2,TRBJ2-2,-,CASRGLASGELFF,TGTGCCAGCAGAGGACTAGCTTCCGGGGAGCTGTTTTTT
TRBV19,TRBD2,TRBJ2-7,-,CASSAGTSGYEQYF,TGTGCCAGTAGTGCCGGGACTAGCGGATACGAGCAGTACTTC
TRBV21-1,-,TRBJ2-2,-,CASSAPQGTGELFF,TGTGCCAGCAGCGCGCCACAGGGAACCGGGGAGCTGTTTTTT
TRBV19,-,TRBJ1-1,-,CASRRGRETEAFF,TGTGCCAGTAGAAGGGGTAGAGAGACTGAAGCTTTCTTT
TRBV7-8,-,TRBJ1-1,-,CASTGRVNTEAFF,TGTGCCAGCACCGGGAGGGTTAACACTGAAGCTTTCTTT
TRBV2,-,TRBJ1-2,-,CASILLGGYTF,TGTGCCAGCATCCTCTTAGGTGGCTACACCTTC